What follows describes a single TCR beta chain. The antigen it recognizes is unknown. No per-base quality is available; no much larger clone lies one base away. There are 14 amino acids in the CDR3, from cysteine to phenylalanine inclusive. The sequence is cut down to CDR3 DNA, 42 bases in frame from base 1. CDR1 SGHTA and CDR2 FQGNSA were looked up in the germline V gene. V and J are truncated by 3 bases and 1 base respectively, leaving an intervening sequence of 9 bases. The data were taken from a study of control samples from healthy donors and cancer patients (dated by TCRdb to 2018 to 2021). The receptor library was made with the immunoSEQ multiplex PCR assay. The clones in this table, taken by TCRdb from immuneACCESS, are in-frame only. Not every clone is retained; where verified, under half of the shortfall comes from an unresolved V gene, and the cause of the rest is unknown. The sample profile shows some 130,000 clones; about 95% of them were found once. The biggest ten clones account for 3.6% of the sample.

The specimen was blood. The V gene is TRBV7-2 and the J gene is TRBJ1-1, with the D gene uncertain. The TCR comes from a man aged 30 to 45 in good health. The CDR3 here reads CASSFGTPNTEAFF. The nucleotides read TGTGCCAGCAGCTTCGGCACCCCGAACACTGAAGCTTTCTTT.